This passage covers 12 T cell receptor beta chains from one sample sequenced in a study of cytotoxic CD8 clonotypes in ibrutinib-treated CLL (dated by TCRdb to the early 2020s). The time point label of this sample denotes: more than 10 months on ibrutinib. To prepare the library, the immunoSEQ multiplex PCR assay was applied. TCRdb holds this immuneACCESS table with in-frame rearrangements only. Some clones are missing; in checked studies, unresolved V genes explain under half, and the rest has no known cause. The sample table shows about 130,000 clones, and about four fifths are seen once. The biggest ten clones account for more than 10% of the sample. Sequenced material: PBMCs, taken after 12 months of ibrutinib treatment. These receptors originate from a human donor with chronic lymphocytic leukemia.

This chain uses TRBV4-2 with TRBJ1-1; D remains unclear. Germline V gives CDR1 LGHNA, CDR2 YNFKEQ. CDR3 length: 13 amino acids. Trimming removed 2 bases from V and 1 base from J, with 5 bases in between. The CDR3 here is CASSQPGNTEAFF. As DNA, the CDR3 is TGTGCCAGCAGCCAACCAGGGAACACTGAAGCTTTCTTT.

The chain carries TRBV27 and TRBJ2-4, with D perhaps given as TRBD1 or TRBD2 (5 bases each). Germline CDR1 MNHEY, CDR2 SMNVEV (reference sequence). The CDR3 has 14 amino acids. V was clipped by 5 bases and J by 4 bases, with 12 bases between them. CDR3 sequence reads: CASSTGTEKNIQYF. The DNA of the CDR3 is TGTGCCAGCAGTACCGGGACGGAAAAAAACATTCAGTACTTC.

The chain employs TRBV19 and TRBJ1-1, with TRBD1 as a possible D gene (6 bases). V lost 4 bases and J 1 base, leaving 7 bases between the germline ends. The CDR3 extends over 13 amino acids. CDR1 is LNHDA and CDR2 is SQIVND in the germline V gene (reference sequence). The CDR3 DNA sequence: TGTGCCAGTAGTACGACAGGGAACACTGAAGCTTTCTTT. Protein sequence: CASSTTGNTEAFF. The full variable domain, rest sourced from reference TRBV19 and TRBJ1-1, is DGGITQSPKYLFRKEGQNVTLSCEQNLNHDAMYWYRQDPGQGLRLIYYSQIVNDFQKGDIAEGYSVSREKKESFPLTVTSAQKNPTAFYLCASSTTGNTEAFFGQGTRLTVV.

This chain uses TRBV4-1 with TRBJ1-2; D is perhaps TRBD1 (5 bases). V was clipped by 0 bases and J by 3 bases, with 20 bases between them. The germline gives CDR1 MGHRA, CDR2 YSYEKL. This CDR3 comprises 18 residues. The DNA for the CDR3 is TGCGCCAGCAGCCAAGAGACGAGGGTAGGCAGGGAAGACTATGGCTACACCTTC. Its translation: CASSQETRVGREDYGYTF.

The chain is built from TRBV7-8 and TRBJ2-7, with TRBD2 as a possible D gene (6 bases). The CDR3 has 14 residues. In germline, CDR1 is SGHVS, CDR2 FQNEAQ. The germline V and J ends were trimmed by 5 bases and 1 base, with 12 bases remaining between them. CDR3 in amino acids: CASSPRDWSYEQYF. The CDR3 DNA follows: TGTGCCAGCAGCCCCCGGGACTGGTCCTACGAGCAGTACTTC.

V usage is TRBV4-2 and J usage is TRBJ2-1; TRBD2 matches 8 bases. Losses at the gene ends were 0 bases for V and 7 bases for J; bases not matched to a gene: 8. Germline CDR1 LGHNA, CDR2 YNFKEQ. The CDR3 totals 16 residues. The CDR3 sequence is CASSQDRGLAGNEQFF. For the CDR3, the DNA is TGTGCCAGCAGCCAAGATCGAGGACTAGCAGGGAATGAGCAGTTCTTC.

This clone was detected only once. The V gene is TRBV18, the J gene TRBJ2-3; weak D call: TRBD2 (5 bases). Germline CDR1 and CDR2: KGHSH and LQKENI. V shed 4 bases and J shed 5 bases, with 22 bases lying between them. The CDR3 has 17 amino acids. The CDR3 loop reads CASSQNPIVGAQDTQYF. CDR3 in DNA: TGTGCCAGCTCACAAAATCCCATTGTGGGAGCACAAGATACGCAGTATTTT.

The chain couples TRBV5-1 to TRBJ2-3, with 10 bases aligning to TRBD1. The CDR3 is 16 residues long. Losses at the gene ends were 4 bases for V and 1 base for J; bases not matched to a gene: 6. Germline V gene lookup returns CDR1 SGHRS and CDR2 YFSETQ. The CDR3 sequence is CASSVTGTGGTDTQYF. The CDR3 DNA is TGCGCCAGCAGCGTCACCGGGACAGGGGGCACAGATACGCAGTATTTT.

This clone was observed a few times. V usage is TRBV6-6 and J usage is TRBJ1-3; D is possibly TRBD1 (5 bases). Trimming took 5 bases from V and 9 from J, leaving 17 bases between them. The germline gives CDR1 MNHNY, CDR2 SVGAGI (reference sequence). The CDR3 has 14 residues. This chain's CDR3 is CASSIRDGYSTIYF. In DNA, the CDR3 is TGTGCCAGCAGTATCCGGGACGGCTACAGCACCATATATTTT.

The chain links TRBV2 to TRBJ2-7; TRBD1 is a possible D gene (6 bases). Germline V CDR1 and CDR2: SNHLY, FYNNEI. CDR3 size: 13 residues. V was shortened by 8 bases and J by 0 bases, with 11 bases between the two germline ends. CDR3 bases: TGTGCCAGCCTAGGACAGAGCTCCTACGAGCAGTACTTC. Protein: CASLGQSSYEQYF.

The J gene is TRBJ1-5, the V gene TRBV29-1; possibly TRBD1 for D (5 bases). V dropped 4 bases and J dropped 1 base, with 8 bases sitting between them. The length of the CDR3 is 13 residues. Per germline, CDR1 SQVTM and CDR2 ANQGSEA. DNA of the CDR3: TGCAGCGTTGGGGGGGACAGCAATCAGCCCCAGCATTTT. Its translation is CSVGGDSNQPQHF.

The CDR3 region is CASSVAGGLYNEQFF. As DNA, the CDR3 is TGTGCCAGCAGCGTAGCGGGAGGACTATACAATGAGCAGTTCTTC. This chain connects TRBV5-6 to TRBJ2-1; 10 nucleotides align to TRBD2. The CDR3 runs to 15 residues. The germline CDR1 and CDR2 sequences are SGHDT and YYEEEE. V shed 4 bases, J shed 4 bases, and the junction held 5 bases outside the gene matches.